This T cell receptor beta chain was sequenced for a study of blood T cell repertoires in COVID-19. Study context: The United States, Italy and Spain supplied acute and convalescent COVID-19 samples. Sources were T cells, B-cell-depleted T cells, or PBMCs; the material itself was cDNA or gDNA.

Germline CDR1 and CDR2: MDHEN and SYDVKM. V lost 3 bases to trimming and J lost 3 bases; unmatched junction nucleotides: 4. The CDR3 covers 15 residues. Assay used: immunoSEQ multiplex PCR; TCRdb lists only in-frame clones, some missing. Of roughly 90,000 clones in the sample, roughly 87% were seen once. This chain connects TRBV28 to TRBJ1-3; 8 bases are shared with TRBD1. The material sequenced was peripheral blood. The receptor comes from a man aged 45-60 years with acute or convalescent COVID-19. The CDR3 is CASSFQGAGGNTIYF. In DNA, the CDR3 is TGTGCCAGCAGTTTTCAGGGGGCGGGTGGAAACACCATATATTTT.